This T cell receptor beta chain was found in a study of blood T cell repertoires in COVID-19. Study overall: Sources were T cells, B-cell-depleted T cells, or PBMCs; the material itself was cDNA or gDNA.

This CDR3 comprises 16 residues. The junction had 8 bases not matched to a gene; V was cut back by 0 bases and J by 4 bases. Germline V gene lookup returns CDR1 SGHRS and CDR2 YFSETQ. Sequencing was performed with immunoSEQ multiplex PCR; in TCRdb, only in-frame clones are kept and a portion is missing. The table lists about 12,000 clones, 92% of them singletons. The TCR originated in a woman between 70 and 85 years old with active COVID-19. The sequenced sample was peripheral blood. This sequence joins TRBV5-1 and TRBJ2-3; 7 bases agree with TRBD2. The DNA for the CDR3 is TGCGCCAGCAGCTTGGAGGTGGGAGGGCCCCCAGATACGCAGTATTTT. Its translation: CASSLEVGGPPDTQYF.